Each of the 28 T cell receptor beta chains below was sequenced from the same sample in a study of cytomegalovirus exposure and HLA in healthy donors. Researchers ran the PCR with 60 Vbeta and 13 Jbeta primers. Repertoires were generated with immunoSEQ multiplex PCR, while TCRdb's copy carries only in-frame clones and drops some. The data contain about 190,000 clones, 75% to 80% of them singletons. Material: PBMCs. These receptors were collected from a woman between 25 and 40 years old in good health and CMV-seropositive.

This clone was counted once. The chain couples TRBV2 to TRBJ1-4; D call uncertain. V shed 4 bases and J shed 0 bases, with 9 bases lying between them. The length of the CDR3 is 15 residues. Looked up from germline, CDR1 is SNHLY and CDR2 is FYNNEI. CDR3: CASSGGLSTNEKLFF. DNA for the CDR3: TGTGCCAGCAGTGGCGGACTCTCAACTAATGAAAAACTGTTTTTT.

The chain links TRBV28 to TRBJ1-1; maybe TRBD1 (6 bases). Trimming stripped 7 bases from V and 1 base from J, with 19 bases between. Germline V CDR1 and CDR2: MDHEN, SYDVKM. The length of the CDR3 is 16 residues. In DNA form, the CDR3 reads TGTGCCAGCACGACGGACAGCGAGCCGCAGAACACTGAAGCTTTCTTT. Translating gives CASTTDSEPQNTEAFF.

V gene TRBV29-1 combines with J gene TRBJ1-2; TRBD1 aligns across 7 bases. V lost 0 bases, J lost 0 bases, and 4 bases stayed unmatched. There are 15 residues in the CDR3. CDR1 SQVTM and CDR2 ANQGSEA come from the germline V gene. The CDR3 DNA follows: TGCAGCGTTGAAGATTGGACAGGTTCTAACTATGGCTACACCTTC. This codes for CSVEDWTGSNYGYTF. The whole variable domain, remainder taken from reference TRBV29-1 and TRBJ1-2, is SAVISQKPSRDICQRGTSLTIQCQVDSQVTMMFWYRQQPGQSLTLIATANQGSEATYESGFVIDKFPISRPNLTFSTLTVSNMSPEDSSIYLCSVEDWTGSNYGYTFGSGTRLTVV.

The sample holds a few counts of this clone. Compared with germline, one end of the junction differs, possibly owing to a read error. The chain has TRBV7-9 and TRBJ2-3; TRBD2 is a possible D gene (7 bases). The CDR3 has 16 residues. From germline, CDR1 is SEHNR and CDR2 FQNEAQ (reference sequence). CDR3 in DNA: TGTTCCAGCAGCGGCCCAAGGGGGGGGCGCACAGATACGCAGTATTTT. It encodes CSSSGPRGGRTDTQYF.

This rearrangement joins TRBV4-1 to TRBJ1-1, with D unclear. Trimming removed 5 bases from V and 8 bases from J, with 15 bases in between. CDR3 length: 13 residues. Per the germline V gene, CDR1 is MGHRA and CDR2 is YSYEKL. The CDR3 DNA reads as TGCGCCAGCAGCGTCCCCGGGGTATACGAAGCTTTCTTT. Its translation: CASSVPGVYEAFF.

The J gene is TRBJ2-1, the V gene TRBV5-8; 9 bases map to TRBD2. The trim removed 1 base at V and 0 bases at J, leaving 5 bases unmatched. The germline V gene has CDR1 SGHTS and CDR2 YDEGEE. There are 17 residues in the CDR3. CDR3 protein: CASSLMFSGSSYNEQFF. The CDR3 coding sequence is TGTGCCAGCAGCTTGATGTTTAGCGGGAGCTCCTACAATGAGCAGTTCTTC. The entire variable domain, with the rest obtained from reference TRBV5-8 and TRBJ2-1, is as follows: EAGVTQSPTHLIKTRGQQATLRCSPISGHTSVYWYQQALGLGLQFLLWYDEGEERNRGNFPPRFSGRQFPNYSSELNVNALELEDSALYLCASSLMFSGSSYNEQFFGPGTRLTVL.

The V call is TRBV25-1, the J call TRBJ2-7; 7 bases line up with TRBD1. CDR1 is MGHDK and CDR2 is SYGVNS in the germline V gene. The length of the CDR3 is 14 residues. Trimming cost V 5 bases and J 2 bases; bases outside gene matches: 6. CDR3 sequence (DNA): TGTGCCAGCAGTCTTACAGGGGAAGCCTACGAGCAGTACTTC. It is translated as CASSLTGEAYEQYF.

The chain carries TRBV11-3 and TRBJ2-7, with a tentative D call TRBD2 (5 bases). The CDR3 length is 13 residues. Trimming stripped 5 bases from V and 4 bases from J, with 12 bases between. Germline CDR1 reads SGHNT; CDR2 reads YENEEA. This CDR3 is CASSPRDGYEQYF. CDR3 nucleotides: TGTGCCAGCAGCCCACGGGATGGATACGAGCAGTACTTC.

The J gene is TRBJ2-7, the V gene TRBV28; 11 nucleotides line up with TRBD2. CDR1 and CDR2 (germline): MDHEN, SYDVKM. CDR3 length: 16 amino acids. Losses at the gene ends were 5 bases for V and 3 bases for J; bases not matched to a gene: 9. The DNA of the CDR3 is TGTGCCAGCAGTCGCCGGGGGCTAGCGGGGGGCTACGAGCAGTACTTC. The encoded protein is CASSRRGLAGGYEQYF.

The CDR3 DNA reads as TGTGCCAGCAGTCCCCCGATTGGACTAGCCTACGAGCAGTACTTC. Translated, it gives CASSPPIGLAYEQYF. This rearrangement joins TRBV2 to TRBJ2-7; 7 bases line up with TRBD2. The CDR3 loop spans 15 amino acids. V lost 5 bases, J lost 2 bases, and 9 bases stayed unmatched. Germline V lookup: CDR1 SNHLY, CDR2 FYNNEI.

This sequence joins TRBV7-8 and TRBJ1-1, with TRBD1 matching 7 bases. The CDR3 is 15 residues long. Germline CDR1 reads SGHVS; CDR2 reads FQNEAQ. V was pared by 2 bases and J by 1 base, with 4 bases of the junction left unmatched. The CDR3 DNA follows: TGTGCCAGCAGCTTACGACAGGGTTGGAACACTGAAGCTTTCTTT. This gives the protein CASSLRQGWNTEAFF. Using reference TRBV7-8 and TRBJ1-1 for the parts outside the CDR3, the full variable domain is GAGVSQSPRYKVAKRGQDVALRCDPISGHVSLFWYQQALGQGPEFLTYFQNEAQLDKSGLPSDRFFAERPEGSVSTLKIQRTQQEDSAVYLCASSLRQGWNTEAFFGQGTRLTVV.

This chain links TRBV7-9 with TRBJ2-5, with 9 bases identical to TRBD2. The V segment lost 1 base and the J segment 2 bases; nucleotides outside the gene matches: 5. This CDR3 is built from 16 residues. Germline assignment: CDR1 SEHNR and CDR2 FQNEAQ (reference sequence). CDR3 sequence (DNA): TGTGCCAGCAGCTTAGAGGCTAGCGGGATACAAGAGACCCAGTACTTC. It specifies CASSLEASGIQETQYF.

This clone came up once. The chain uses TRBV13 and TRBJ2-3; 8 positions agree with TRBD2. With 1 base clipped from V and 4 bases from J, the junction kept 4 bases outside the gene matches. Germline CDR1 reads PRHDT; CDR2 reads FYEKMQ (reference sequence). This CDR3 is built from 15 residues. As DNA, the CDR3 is TGTGCCAGCAGCTTAGATAGCGGGAACGCAGATACGCAGTATTTT. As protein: CASSLDSGNADTQYF.

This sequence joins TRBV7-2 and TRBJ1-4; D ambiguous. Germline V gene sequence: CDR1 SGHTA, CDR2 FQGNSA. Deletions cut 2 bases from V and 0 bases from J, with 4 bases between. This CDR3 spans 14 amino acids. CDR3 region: CASSLLATNEKLFF. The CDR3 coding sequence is TGTGCCAGCAGCTTACTTGCAACTAATGAAAAACTGTTTTTT.

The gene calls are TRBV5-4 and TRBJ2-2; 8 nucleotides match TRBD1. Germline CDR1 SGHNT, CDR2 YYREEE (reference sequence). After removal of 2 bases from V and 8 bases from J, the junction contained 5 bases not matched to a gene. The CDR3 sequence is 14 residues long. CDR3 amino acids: CASSLQGDWGELFF. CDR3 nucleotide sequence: TGTGCCAGCAGCTTACAGGGGGATTGGGGGGAGCTGTTTTTT. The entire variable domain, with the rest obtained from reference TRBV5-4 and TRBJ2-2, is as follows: ETGVTQSPTHLIKTRGQQVTLRCSSQSGHNTVSWYQQALGQGPQFIFQYYREEENGRGNFPPRFSGLQFPNYSSELNVNALELDDSALYLCASSLQGDWGELFFGEGSRLTVL.

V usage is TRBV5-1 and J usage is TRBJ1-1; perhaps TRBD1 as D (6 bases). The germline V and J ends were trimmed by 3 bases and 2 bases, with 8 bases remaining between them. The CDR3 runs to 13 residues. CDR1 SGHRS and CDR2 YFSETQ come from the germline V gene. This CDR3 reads CASSWGQNTEAFF. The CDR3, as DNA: TGCGCCAGCAGCTGGGGACAAAACACTGAAGCTTTCTTT.

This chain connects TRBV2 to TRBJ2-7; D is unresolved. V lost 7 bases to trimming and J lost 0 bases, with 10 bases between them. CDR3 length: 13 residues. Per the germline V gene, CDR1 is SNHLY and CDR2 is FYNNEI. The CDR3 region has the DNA TGTGCCAGCAAAGCCTCCATCTCCTACGAGCAGTACTTC. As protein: CASKASISYEQYF.

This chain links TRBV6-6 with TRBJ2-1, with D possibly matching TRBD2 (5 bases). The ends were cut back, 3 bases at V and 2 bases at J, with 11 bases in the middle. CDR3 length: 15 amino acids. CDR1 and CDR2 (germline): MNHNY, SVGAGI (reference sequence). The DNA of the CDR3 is TGTGCCAGCAGTTATGAGCGAGGGACCTACAATGAGCAGTTCTTC. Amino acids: CASSYERGTYNEQFF.

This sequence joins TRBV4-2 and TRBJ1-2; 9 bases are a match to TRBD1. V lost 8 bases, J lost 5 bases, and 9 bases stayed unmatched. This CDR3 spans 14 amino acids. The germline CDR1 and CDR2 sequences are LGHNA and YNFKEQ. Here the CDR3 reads CASGIRDREYGYTF. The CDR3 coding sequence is TGTGCCAGCGGTATTAGGGACAGGGAATATGGCTACACCTTC.

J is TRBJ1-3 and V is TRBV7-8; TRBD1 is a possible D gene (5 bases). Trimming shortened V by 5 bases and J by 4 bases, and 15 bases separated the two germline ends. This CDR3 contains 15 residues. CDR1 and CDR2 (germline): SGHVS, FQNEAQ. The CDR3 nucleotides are TGTGCCAGCAGCGGCCCAGGGCTTACGGGAAACACCATATATTTT. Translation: CASSGPGLTGNTIYF.

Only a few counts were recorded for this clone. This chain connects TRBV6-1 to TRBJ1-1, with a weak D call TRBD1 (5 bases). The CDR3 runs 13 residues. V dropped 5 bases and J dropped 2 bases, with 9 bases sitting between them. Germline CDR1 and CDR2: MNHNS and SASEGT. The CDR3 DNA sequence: TGTGCCAGCAGTCTGACAGCCAACACTGAAGCTTTCTTT. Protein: CASSLTANTEAFF.

The CDR3 reads CASSKLADSYNEQFF. CDR3 coding DNA: TGTGCCAGCAGCAAACTAGCGGACTCCTACAATGAGCAGTTCTTC. The genes are TRBV7-6 and TRBJ2-1, with TRBD2 identical over 8 bases. The germline V gene encodes CDR1 SGHVS and CDR2 FNYEAQ. CDR3 length: 15 residues. After removal of 5 bases from V and 0 bases from J, the junction contained 3 bases not matched to a gene.

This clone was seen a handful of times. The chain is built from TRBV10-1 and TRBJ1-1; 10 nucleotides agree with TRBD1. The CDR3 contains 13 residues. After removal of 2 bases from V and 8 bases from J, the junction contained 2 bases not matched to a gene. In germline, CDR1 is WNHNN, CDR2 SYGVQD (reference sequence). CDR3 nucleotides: TGCGCCAGCAGTGAGCCGGACAGGGGGGAAGCTTTCTTT. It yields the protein CASSEPDRGEAFF.

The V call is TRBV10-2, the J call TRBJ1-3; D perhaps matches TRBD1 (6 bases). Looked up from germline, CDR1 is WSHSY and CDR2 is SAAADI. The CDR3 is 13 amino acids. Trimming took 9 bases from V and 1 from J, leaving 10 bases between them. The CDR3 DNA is TGCGCCAGTAACCAGGGGTCTGGAAACACCATATATTTT. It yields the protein CASNQGSGNTIYF.

The DNA of the CDR3 is TGTGCCATCACAGGCAGGGGGGATAATTCACCCCTCCACTTT. Translation: CAITGRGDNSPLHF. This sequence joins TRBV28 and TRBJ1-6; 7 nucleotides line up with TRBD1. The V gene's germline CDR1 is MDHEN and CDR2 SYDVKM. Germline trimming cut 10 bases from V and 5 bases from J; bases unmatched to any gene: 8. CDR3 size: 14 residues.

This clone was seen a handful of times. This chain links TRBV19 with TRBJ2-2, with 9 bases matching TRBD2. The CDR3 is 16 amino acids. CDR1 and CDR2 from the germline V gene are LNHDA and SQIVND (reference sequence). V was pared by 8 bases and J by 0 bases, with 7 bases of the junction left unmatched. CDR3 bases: TGTGCCAGTCTCTCCATAGCGGGGGCGAACACCGGGGAGCTGTTTTTT. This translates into CASLSIAGANTGELFF.

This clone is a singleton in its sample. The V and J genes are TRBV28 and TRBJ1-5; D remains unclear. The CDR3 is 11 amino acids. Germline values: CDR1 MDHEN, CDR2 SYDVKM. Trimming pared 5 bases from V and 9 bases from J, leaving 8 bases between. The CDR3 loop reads CASSREWPQHF. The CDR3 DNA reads TGTGCCAGCAGTCGCGAGTGGCCCCAGCATTTT.

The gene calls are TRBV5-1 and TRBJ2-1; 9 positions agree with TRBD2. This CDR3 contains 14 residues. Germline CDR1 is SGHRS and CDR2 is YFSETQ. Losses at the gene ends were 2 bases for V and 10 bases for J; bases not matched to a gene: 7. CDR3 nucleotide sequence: TGCGCCAGCAGCTTAACGGGACTAGCAGACGAGCAGTTCTTC. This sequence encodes CASSLTGLADEQFF.